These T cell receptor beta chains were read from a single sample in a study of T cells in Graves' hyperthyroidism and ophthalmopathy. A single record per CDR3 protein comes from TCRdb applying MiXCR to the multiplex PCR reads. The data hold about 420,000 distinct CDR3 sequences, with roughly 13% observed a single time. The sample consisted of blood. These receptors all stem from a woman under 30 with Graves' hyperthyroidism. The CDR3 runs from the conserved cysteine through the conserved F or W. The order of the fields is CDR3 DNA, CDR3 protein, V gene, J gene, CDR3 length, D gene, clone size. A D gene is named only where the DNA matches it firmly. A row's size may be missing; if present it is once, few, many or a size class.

DNA: TGTGCCAGCAGTTCGTGGACAGGGATCTATGGCTACACCTTC
CDR3: CASSSWTGIYGYTF
V: TRBV6-1
J: TRBJ1-2
length: 14
D: TRBD1
size: few

DNA: TGTGCCAGCTCACCTCGCGAAAGCACAGATACGCAGTATTTT
CDR3: CASSPRESTDTQYF
V: TRBV18
J: TRBJ2-3
length: 14
D: -
size: many

DNA: TGTGCCAGTAGTATTTTAATTCCAGGGGGCTTCGGGGAAGCTTTCTTT
CDR3: CASSILIPGGFGEAFF
V: TRBV19
J: TRBJ1-1
length: 16
D: TRBD1
size: few

DNA: TGTGCCAGCAGTCAAGACAGAAATGAGCAGTTCTTC
CDR3: CASSQDRNEQFF
V: TRBV6-1
J: TRBJ2-1
length: 12
D: -
size: few

DNA: TGTGCCAGCAGAACAGGCGCGGGACGCGAGAACACTGAAGCTTTCTTT
CDR3: CASRTGAGRENTEAFF
V: TRBV7-2
J: TRBJ1-1
length: 16
D: -
size: few

DNA: TGCAGTGCTAGAGGGATCTCGGGGGCTCGGACTGAAGCTTTCTTT
CDR3: CSARGISGARTEAFF
V: TRBV20-1
J: TRBJ1-1
length: 15
D: -
size: many

DNA: TGCAGTGCTAGAGTTATTCTAGCGATTTCAGATACGCAGTATTTT
CDR3: CSARVILAISDTQYF
V: TRBV20-1
J: TRBJ2-3
length: 15
D: -
size: many

DNA: TGCAGTGCTAAAACTAGCGGGAGAGTAACAGATACGCAGTATTTT
CDR3: CSAKTSGRVTDTQYF
V: TRBV20-1
J: TRBJ2-3
length: 15
D: TRBD2
size: many

DNA: TGTGCCAGCAGCTTAGGGTCTAGCGGGGAGCTGTTTTTT
CDR3: CASSLGSSGELFF
V: TRBV11-2
J: TRBJ2-2
length: 13
D: -
size: few

DNA: TGTGCCAGTAGTATGGATGGAGGGGAGGGGGTGCCCCAGCATTTT
CDR3: CASSMDGGEGVPQHF
V: TRBV19
J: TRBJ1-5
length: 15
D: -
size: few

DNA: TGTGCCAGCAGCTTAGCGGGACAGGTGAACACTGAAGCTTTCTTT
CDR3: CASSLAGQVNTEAFF
V: TRBV7-8
J: TRBJ1-1
length: 15
D: TRBD1
size: many

DNA: TGTGCCAGCAGTTTAAAAGGTTACCCCTCCTACGAGCAGTACTTC
CDR3: CASSLKGYPSYEQYF
V: TRBV28
J: TRBJ2-7
length: 15
D: -
size: many

DNA: TGTGCCAGCACCCCCCGAGGGCATAATTCACCCCTCCACTTT
CDR3: CASTPRGHNSPLHF
V: TRBV5-4
J: TRBJ1-6
length: 14
D: -
size: -

DNA: TGTGCCAGCAGCCCGGGACAGGGGCTAAACTATGGCTACACCTTC
CDR3: CASSPGQGLNYGYTF
V: TRBV7-9
J: TRBJ1-2
length: 15
D: TRBD1
size: -

DNA: TGTGCCAGCAGCCTAGTAGGGAATCTCTACGAGCAGTACTTC
CDR3: CASSLVGNLYEQYF
V: TRBV27
J: TRBJ2-7
length: 14
D: -
size: many

DNA: TGTGCCATCAGTGAGGGGTCGGGGGACAGCCGGGAAAAACTGTTTTTT
CDR3: CAISEGSGDSREKLFF
V: TRBV10-3
J: TRBJ1-4
length: 16
D: TRBD1
size: few

DNA: TGTGCCAGCAGGCAGGGGGGCGGGGAGCTGTTTTTT
CDR3: CASRQGGGELFF
V: TRBV6-1
J: TRBJ2-2
length: 12
D: -
size: few

DNA: TGTGCCAGCAGCGCCGGGACAGGCTTCTATGGCTACACCTTC
CDR3: CASSAGTGFYGYTF
V: TRBV5-4
J: TRBJ1-2
length: 14
D: TRBD1
size: -

DNA: TGTGCCACCAGTGATTTCAATTACAATGAGCAGTTCTTC
CDR3: CATSDFNYNEQFF
V: TRBV24-1
J: TRBJ2-1
length: 13
D: -
size: few

DNA: TGCAGCGTTGAGCGGGAGGATAAGAATGAGCAGTTCTTC
CDR3: CSVEREDKNEQFF
V: TRBV29-1
J: TRBJ2-1
length: 13
D: TRBD2
size: many

DNA: TGTGCCAGCAGCCCCGGGACAACGAACACCGGGGAGCTGTTTTTT
CDR3: CASSPGTTNTGELFF
V: TRBV2
J: TRBJ2-2
length: 15
D: -
size: many

DNA: TGTGCCAGCAGCCCCACGCCGGCTGAGCAGTTCTTC
CDR3: CASSPTPAEQFF
V: TRBV9
J: TRBJ2-1
length: 12
D: -
size: few

DNA: TGCAGCGCGGGACAGATCTCCTACGAGCAGTACTTC
CDR3: CSAGQISYEQYF
V: TRBV29-1
J: TRBJ2-7
length: 12
D: TRBD1
size: many

DNA: TGTGCCAGCAGCCCAACGACAGGGGTGCGGAATCAGCCCCAGCATTTT
CDR3: CASSPTTGVRNQPQHF
V: TRBV7-2
J: TRBJ1-5
length: 16
D: TRBD1
size: many

DNA: TGTGCCAGCAGCGTAGAGGGACAGGGGGCCTATGGCTACACCTTC
CDR3: CASSVEGQGAYGYTF
V: TRBV9
J: TRBJ1-2
length: 15
D: TRBD1
size: -

DNA: TGTGCCAGCAGCCTTCCAACTTCTAGCGGAGGCCACAATGAGCAGTTCTTC
CDR3: CASSLPTSSGGHNEQFF
V: TRBV3-1
J: TRBJ2-1
length: 17
D: TRBD2
size: many

DNA: TGTGCCAGCAGTCCCCCCCTTGGTAGCGGGAGTAGTGAGTACTTC
CDR3: CASSPPLGSGSSEYF
V: TRBV28
J: TRBJ2-5
length: 15
D: TRBD2
size: -

DNA: TGCAGTGCCCCCTCCTCCGGGGGGACCTTTAGCACAGATACGCAGTATTTT
CDR3: CSAPSSGGTFSTDTQYF
V: TRBV20-1
J: TRBJ2-3
length: 17
D: TRBD2
size: -

DNA: TGTGCCTGGAAGAGGGACTTGAACACTGAAGCTTTCTTT
CDR3: CAWKRDLNTEAFF
V: TRBV30
J: TRBJ1-1
length: 13
D: -
size: many

DNA: TGTGCCAGCAGCGGACTAGCGGGGAAAGAGACCCAGTACTTC
CDR3: CASSGLAGKETQYF
V: TRBV11-2
J: TRBJ2-5
length: 14
D: TRBD2
size: many

DNA: TGTGCCAGCAGCTTAGATCGGGCGGGCCCAGATACGCAGTATTTT
CDR3: CASSLDRAGPDTQYF
V: TRBV11-2
J: TRBJ2-3
length: 15
D: -
size: many

DNA: TGTGCCAGCAGTTGGCACGAGGGCGGGGAGCTGTTTTTT
CDR3: CASSWHEGGELFF
V: TRBV14
J: TRBJ2-2
length: 13
D: -
size: few

DNA: TGTGCCAGCAGTTTAGACAGTGCCTCTGGAAACACCATATATTTT
CDR3: CASSLDSASGNTIYF
V: TRBV28
J: TRBJ1-3
length: 15
D: -
size: few

DNA: TGTGCCAGCAGCGTAGTAGGGACATTTGATGGCTACACCTTC
CDR3: CASSVVGTFDGYTF
V: TRBV2
J: TRBJ1-2
length: 14
D: -
size: many

DNA: TGTGCCAGTGCCAGGGGCGGGACCTACGAGCAGTACTTC
CDR3: CASARGGTYEQYF
V: TRBV12-3/TRBV12-4
J: TRBJ2-7
length: 13
D: -
size: many

DNA: TGTGCCAGCAGCCCACAACTTTACAATGAGCAGTTCTTC
CDR3: CASSPQLYNEQFF
V: TRBV9
J: TRBJ2-1
length: 13
D: -
size: few

DNA: TGCAGTGCTAGAGTATTAGCCACTGCCGAGCAGTACTTC
CDR3: CSARVLATAEQYF
V: TRBV20-1
J: TRBJ2-7
length: 13
D: -
size: many

DNA: TGTGCCAGCAGTTCCCCCCGCGGACGGACTAGCGGGAGGGCCGGCCTTTACGAGCAGTACTTC
CDR3: CASSSPRGRTSGRAGLYEQYF
V: TRBV28
J: TRBJ2-7
length: 21
D: TRBD2
size: many

DNA: TGTGCCAGCAGCCAGGGGGTGGTGGTTGGCTACACCTTC
CDR3: CASSQGVVVGYTF
V: TRBV2
J: TRBJ1-2
length: 13
D: TRBD1
size: many

DNA: TGCAGCGTTGAAGACAACATATGGGGACAGGTAAATACGGCCTACAATGAGCAGTTCTTC
CDR3: CSVEDNIWGQVNTAYNEQFF
V: TRBV29-1
J: TRBJ2-1
length: 20
D: TRBD1
size: many